This TCR beta chain was recorded in a study of cytotoxic CD8 clonotypes in ibrutinib-treated CLL (dated by TCRdb to the early 2020s). For the study in its entirety: The cohort included about 15 treatment-naive and approximately twelve relapsed/refractory patients; roughly 17 were IGHV unmutated. Every remission and progressive disease sample was obtained while ibrutinib was still being received by the patients. Of the approximately 90 participants in the trial, roughly 26 had longitudinal samples available. Cryopreserved peripheral blood mononuclear cells were obtained prior to treatment, at the time of response, and at either disease progression or sustained remission. Responses were partial in some 24 patients and complete in 2; after median around 65 months follow-up, about 14 stayed in remission and some twelve progressed. Samples averaged roughly 280,000 productive templates and just under 95,000 productive rearrangements. Response samples were taken after a median of approximately 13 months on treatment, ranging from roughly 6 to 36 months.

The time point label for this specimen denotes: 20 to 30 months on ibrutinib. For TCR beta library preparation, about 2 micrograms of genomic DNA were extracted from the cryopreserved PBMCs. Longitudinal blood samples from CLL patients on ibrutinib monotherapy were analyzed using high-throughput TCR beta sequencing. The patients were enrolled in a single-center, open-label phase 2 trial of ibrutinib monotherapy. The CDR3 has 13 amino acids, counting the end cysteine and phenylalanine. Just the 39-base CDR3 DNA is kept, in frame starting at base 1. V lost 2 bases and J lost 7 bases; the stretch between them is 12 bases long. Based on the germline V gene, the CDR1 and CDR2 sequences are SGHRS and YFSETQ. With regard to this clone: Its antigen remains undetermined. Per-nucleotide qualities are absent, and no much larger clonotype sits a single base away.

Each clonotype received, on average, around 10x coverage in deep resolution sequencing performed on a MiSeq, where the target depth lay between 1 in 1 million and 1 in 200,000 T cells. TCR beta libraries were generated with the immunoSEQ hsTCRB Kit. In the paper's pipeline: ImmunoSEQ Data Assistant and ImmunoSEQ Analyzer were used for data analysis, and V, D and J genes were assigned according to IMGT definitions. Clonality, which ranges from 0 to 1, was calculated as one minus the normalized Shannon entropy of productive rearrangement frequencies. Only overrepresented clonotypes making up at least 0.05% of the repertoire of each patient were included in the public clonotype analysis. Repertoires from some 13 age-matched healthy donors in immuneACCESS were used as clonality controls. TCRdb limited this immuneACCESS table to in-frame rearrangements with V and J called. A share of clones is missing; checked studies link under half to unresolved V genes, and the rest is unexplained. That table is the source of V, J and clone size, and D and trimming were worked out from the DNA. For this sample there are around 52,000 clones; 56% appear just once. The ten largest clones add up to around 21% of the sample.

What the research found in general, with its limitations: Sampling times were not matched between patients in sustained remission and patients whose disease was progressing, and lymph node repertoires were not examined. At ibrutinib response clonality went up, during sustained remission it held steady, and at progression it dropped back toward baseline. Baseline clonality was found to be higher than that of age-matched healthy donors and was strongly correlated with circulating CD8+ T-cell counts. Public clonotypes were rare and either shrank or stayed stable during treatment, and the rise in clonality at ibrutinib response reflected expansion of private clonotypes.

The sequence was obtained from a human donor with chronic lymphocytic leukemia. The sequenced sample was PBMCs, obtained after 24 months of ibrutinib treatment. The rearrangement joined TRBV5-1 to TRBJ1-2; tentative D gene TRBD1, with 5 bases matching. The nucleotides read TGCGCCAGCAGCTTCGGGACCCCAGCTGGCTACACCTTC. Its translation is CASSFGTPAGYTF.